Listed here is a single T cell receptor beta chain. Authors' data handling: In the immunoSEQ data, sequences were junction-only and lacked quality scores, so filtering differed. Some clones are missing from TCRdb's copy, which holds only in-frame ones; the method was immunoSEQ multiplex PCR. The V and J calls and clone size were taken over from that table, and D and trimming were inferred from the DNA. Among some 1.4 million clones listed, 95% to 97% were seen once. The data derive from a study of shared clonotypes between healthy human individuals. Study in general: The study used three CD4 naive, three CD4 memory, two CD8 naive and one CD8 memory plate per donor.

The investigators split CD4+ cells into a CD45RA+ naive subset and a CD45RA-negative memory subset. This CDR3 comprises 15 residues. With 3 bases clipped from V and 0 bases from J, the junction kept 3 bases outside the gene matches. Germline V gene sequence: CDR1 SGDLS, CDR2 YYNGEE. The TCR was taken from a man aged 25 to 45 in good health. The material sequenced was naive CD4+ T cells sorted from blood. Subset given: CD45RA+ positively selected. This sequence joins TRBV9 and TRBJ2-1; the match to TRBD2 covers 7 bases. DNA of the CDR3: TGTGCCAGCAGCGAATCTAGCGGCTCCTACAATGAGCAGTTCTTC. Translating it yields CASSESSGSYNEQFF.